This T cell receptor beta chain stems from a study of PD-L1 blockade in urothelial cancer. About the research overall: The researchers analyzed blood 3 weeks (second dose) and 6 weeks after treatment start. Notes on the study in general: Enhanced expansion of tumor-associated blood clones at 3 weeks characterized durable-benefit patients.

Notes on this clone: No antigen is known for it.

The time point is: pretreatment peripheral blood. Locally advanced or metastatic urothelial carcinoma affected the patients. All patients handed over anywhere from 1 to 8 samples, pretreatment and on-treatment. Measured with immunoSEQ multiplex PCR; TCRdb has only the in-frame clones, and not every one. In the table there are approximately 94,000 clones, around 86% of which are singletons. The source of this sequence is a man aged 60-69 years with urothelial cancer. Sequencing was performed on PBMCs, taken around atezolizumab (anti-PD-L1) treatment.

CDR3 in amino acids: CASSFQGGQPQHF. For the CDR3, the DNA is TGTGCCAGTAGTTTCCAGGGCGGACAGCCCCAGCATTTT. V and J are TRBV19 and TRBJ1-5; possibly TRBD1 for D (5 bases). The V gene's germline CDR1 is LNHDA and CDR2 SQIVND (reference sequence). This CDR3 spans 13 amino acids. Trimming pared 5 bases from V and 7 bases from J, leaving 12 bases between.